The 8 T cell receptor beta chains below come from one sample, sequenced in a study of T cell repertoires in cytomegalovirus infection. One entry per CDR3 protein, called by TCRdb with MiXCR from the reads. The table includes roughly 500,000 distinct CDR3 sequences, roughly a third detected once. For these TCRs, the target antigens are not known. The specimen comprised cultured PBMCs, sampled from culture after CMV antigen stimulation. These receptors all stem from a human donor in good health (CMV status not recorded). Some clones in this sample may be carry-over from other donors' samples.

The CDR3 is CASSPTATGSGTQYF. For the CDR3, the DNA is TGTGCCAGCTCACCAACTGCGACAGGGTCTGGGACCCAGTACTTC. The rearrangement joins TRBV18 to TRBJ2-5; 7 bases map to TRBD1. V dropped 2 bases and J dropped 7; count of bases not matched to a gene: 10. Looked up from germline, CDR1 is KGHSH and CDR2 is LQKENI. CDR3 length: 15 amino acids.

The rearrangement uses TRBV4-2 and TRBJ2-1; tentative D call: TRBD2 (5 bases). Trimming took off 4 bases at V and 10 bases at J, with 17 bases between the two ends. The CDR3 contains 14 residues. Germline CDR1 is LGHNA and CDR2 is YNFKEQ. The CDR3 sequence: CASSPEAAGREQFF. The CDR3 bases are TGTGCCAGCAGCCCTGAGGCGGCGGGTCGCGAGCAGTTCTTC.

The chain uses TRBV10-1 and TRBJ2-1; D perhaps matches TRBD1 (6 bases). The V end lost 3 bases, the J end lost 4 bases, and 13 bases lay between the germline ends. Germline V gene data show CDR1 as WNHNN and CDR2 as SYGVQD (reference sequence). The CDR3 spans 15 residues. The CDR3 bases are TGCGCCAGCAGTGATGAACAGGGATATTACAATGAGCAGTTCTTC. Amino acid sequence: CASSDEQGYYNEQFF.

The V and J genes are TRBV6-5 and TRBJ2-7, with D hard to call. Germline CDR1 reads MNHEY; CDR2 reads SVGAGI. There are 14 residues in the CDR3. V was pared by 0 bases and J by 5 bases, with 11 bases between. This chain's CDR3 is CASSYSPWSHEQYF. DNA for the CDR3: TGTGCCAGCAGTTACTCGCCTTGGAGCCACGAGCAGTACTTC.

This clonotype was seen a few times. The chain has TRBV12-3 or TRBV12-4 and TRBJ1-5, with D unclear. Trimming cost V 5 bases and J 0 bases, with 17 bases left between them. The length of the CDR3 is 17 residues. The CDR3 DNA follows: TGTGCCAGCAGTCCCGCCCGGGGAACTAATAGCAATCAGCCCCAGCATTTT. It yields the protein CASSPARGTNSNQPQHF.

V and J are TRBV20-1 and TRBJ2-2, with TRBD2 matching over 9 bases. Looked up from germline, CDR1 is DFQATT and CDR2 is SNEGSKA (reference sequence). Trimming took 5 bases from V and 6 from J; bases not matched to a gene: 10. The CDR3 consists of 15 residues. This CDR3 reads CSAVSIAGVAGELFF. The CDR3 nucleotides read TGCAGTGCTGTATCAATAGCGGGAGTTGCCGGGGAGCTGTTTTTT.

This clonotype was seen repeatedly, ten times or more. The V gene is TRBV7-8, the J gene TRBJ2-7; D is possibly TRBD2 (6 bases). This CDR3 contains 12 residues. Trimming pared 3 bases from V and 8 bases from J, leaving 11 bases between. Germline lookup yields CDR1 SGHVS and CDR2 FQNEAQ. DNA for the CDR3: TGTGCCAGCAGCTTGGGGGGACCCCAGCAGTACTTC. Its translation: CASSLGGPQQYF.

The chain has TRBV7-2 and TRBJ1-6; 9 bases are shared with TRBD1. Per the germline V gene, CDR1 is SGHTA and CDR2 is FQGNSA. The CDR3 covers 14 residues. With V trimmed by 5 bases and J by 9 bases, 5 bases remained unmatched. CDR3 DNA sequence: TGTGCCAGCAGCCCGGGACAGGGAGGTTCACCCCTCCACTTT. The encoded protein is CASSPGQGGSPLHF.